This TCR beta chain was captured in a study of T-cell memory formation after mild COVID-19. Findings of the study overall: Clones from the second wave (peaking day 37) had unconfirmed SARS-CoV-2 specificity.

TCRdb itself ran the 5' RACE reads through MiXCR, one entry per CDR3 protein. This sample has 580,000 or so distinct CDR3 sequences, with 17% found just once. To note about this clonotype: Its antigen is still unknown.

Germline V gives CDR1 GTSNPN, CDR2 SVGIG (reference sequence). The CDR3 consists of 18 residues. J lost 13 bases, V lost 1 base, and 16 bases had no gene match. This clonotype was sampled from an adult woman who had mild COVID-19 (a few samples of this study predate the infection). Cell type and time point are not known. The sequencing input was PBMCs or a T cell subset sorted from them (not recorded which). The chain combines TRBV30 with TRBJ2-1; 16 nucleotides agree with TRBD2. The chain's CDR3 is CAWSAGTSGRARPIEQFF. The CDR3 nucleotides are TGTGCCTGGAGTGCCGGGACTAGCGGGAGGGCCCGCCCAATAGAACAGTTCTTC.